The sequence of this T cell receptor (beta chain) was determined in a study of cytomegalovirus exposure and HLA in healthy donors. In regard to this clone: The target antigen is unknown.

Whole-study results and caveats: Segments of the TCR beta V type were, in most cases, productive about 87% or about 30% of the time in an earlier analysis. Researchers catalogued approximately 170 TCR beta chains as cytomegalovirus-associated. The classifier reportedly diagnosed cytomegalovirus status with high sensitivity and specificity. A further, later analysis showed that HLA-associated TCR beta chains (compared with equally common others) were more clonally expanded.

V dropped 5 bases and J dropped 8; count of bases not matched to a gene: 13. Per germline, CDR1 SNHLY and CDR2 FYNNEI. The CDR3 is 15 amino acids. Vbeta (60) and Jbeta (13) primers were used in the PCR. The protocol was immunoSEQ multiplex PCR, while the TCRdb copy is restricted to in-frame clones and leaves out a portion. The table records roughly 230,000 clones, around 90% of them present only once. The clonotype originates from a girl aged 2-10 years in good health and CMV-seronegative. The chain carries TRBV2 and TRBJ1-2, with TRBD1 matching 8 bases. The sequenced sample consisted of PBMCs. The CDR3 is CASSPIRTGMDGYTF. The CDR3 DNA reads TGTGCCAGCAGTCCTATACGGACAGGGATGGACGGCTACACCTTC.